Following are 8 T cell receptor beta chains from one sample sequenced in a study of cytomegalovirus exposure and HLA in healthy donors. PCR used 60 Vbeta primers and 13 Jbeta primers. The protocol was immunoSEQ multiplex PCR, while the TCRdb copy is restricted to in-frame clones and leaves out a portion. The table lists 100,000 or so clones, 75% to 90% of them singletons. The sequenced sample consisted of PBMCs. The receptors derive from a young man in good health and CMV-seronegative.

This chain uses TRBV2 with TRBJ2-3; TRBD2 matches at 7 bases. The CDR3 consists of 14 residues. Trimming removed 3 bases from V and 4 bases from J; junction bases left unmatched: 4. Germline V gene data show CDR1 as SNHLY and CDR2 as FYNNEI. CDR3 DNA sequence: TGTGCCAGCAGTGAGCGGGGGAGCGCAGATACGCAGTATTTT. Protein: CASSERGSADTQYF.

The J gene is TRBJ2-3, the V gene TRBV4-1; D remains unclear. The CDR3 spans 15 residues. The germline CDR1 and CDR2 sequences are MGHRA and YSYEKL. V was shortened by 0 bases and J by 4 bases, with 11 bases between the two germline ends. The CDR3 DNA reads TGCGCCAGCAGCCAAGATTCAGTCGCGGCAGATACGCAGTATTTT. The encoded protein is CASSQDSVAADTQYF.

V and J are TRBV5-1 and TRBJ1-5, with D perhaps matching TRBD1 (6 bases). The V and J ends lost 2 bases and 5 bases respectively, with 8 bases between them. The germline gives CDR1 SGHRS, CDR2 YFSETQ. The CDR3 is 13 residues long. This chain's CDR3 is CASSLQGDQPQHF. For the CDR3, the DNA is TGCGCCAGCAGCTTACAGGGAGATCAGCCCCAGCATTTT.

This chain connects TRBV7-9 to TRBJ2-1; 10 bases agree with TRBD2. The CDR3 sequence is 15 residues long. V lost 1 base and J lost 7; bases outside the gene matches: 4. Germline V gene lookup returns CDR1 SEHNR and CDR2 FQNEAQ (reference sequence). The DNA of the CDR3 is TGTGCCAGCAGCTTAGGGCTAGCGGGAGTGAATGAGCAGTTCTTC. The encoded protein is CASSLGLAGVNEQFF.

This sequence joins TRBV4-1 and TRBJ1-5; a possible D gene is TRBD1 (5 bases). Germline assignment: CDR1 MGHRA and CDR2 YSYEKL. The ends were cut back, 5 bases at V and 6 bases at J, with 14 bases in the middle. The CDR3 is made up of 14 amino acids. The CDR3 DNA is TGCGCCAGCAGCAATAAAAGGGGTAGTCAGCCCCAGCATTTT. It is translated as CASSNKRGSQPQHF.

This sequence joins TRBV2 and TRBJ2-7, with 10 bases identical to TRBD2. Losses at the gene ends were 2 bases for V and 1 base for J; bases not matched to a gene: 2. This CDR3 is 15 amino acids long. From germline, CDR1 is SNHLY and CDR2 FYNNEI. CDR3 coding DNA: TGTGCCAGCAGTGAAAGGACTAGCGGTTCCTACGAGCAGTACTTC. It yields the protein CASSERTSGSYEQYF.

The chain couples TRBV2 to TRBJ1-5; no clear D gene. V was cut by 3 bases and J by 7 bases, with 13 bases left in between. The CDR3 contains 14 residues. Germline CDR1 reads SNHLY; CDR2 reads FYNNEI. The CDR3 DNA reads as TGTGCCAGCAGTGAGTCCGGAGTGCCCCAGCCCCAGCATTTT. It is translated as CASSESGVPQPQHF. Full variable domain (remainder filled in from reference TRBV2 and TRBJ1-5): EPEVTQTPSHQVTQMGQEVILRCVPISNHLYFYWYRQILGQKVEFLVSFYNNEISEKSEIFDDQFSVERPDGSNFTLKIRSTKLEDSAMYFCASSESGVPQPQHFGDGTRLSIL.

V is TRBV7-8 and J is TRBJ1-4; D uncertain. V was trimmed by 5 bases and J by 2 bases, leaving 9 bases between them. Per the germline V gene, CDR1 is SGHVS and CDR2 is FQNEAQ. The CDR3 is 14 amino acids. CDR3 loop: CASSPSSTNEKLFF. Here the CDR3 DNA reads TGTGCCAGCAGCCCTAGCTCGACTAATGAAAAACTGTTTTTT. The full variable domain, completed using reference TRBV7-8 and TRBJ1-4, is GAGVSQSPRYKVAKRGQDVALRCDPISGHVSLFWYQQALGQGPEFLTYFQNEAQLDKSGLPSDRFFAERPEGSVSTLKIQRTQQEDSAVYLCASSPSSTNEKLFFGSGTQLSVL.